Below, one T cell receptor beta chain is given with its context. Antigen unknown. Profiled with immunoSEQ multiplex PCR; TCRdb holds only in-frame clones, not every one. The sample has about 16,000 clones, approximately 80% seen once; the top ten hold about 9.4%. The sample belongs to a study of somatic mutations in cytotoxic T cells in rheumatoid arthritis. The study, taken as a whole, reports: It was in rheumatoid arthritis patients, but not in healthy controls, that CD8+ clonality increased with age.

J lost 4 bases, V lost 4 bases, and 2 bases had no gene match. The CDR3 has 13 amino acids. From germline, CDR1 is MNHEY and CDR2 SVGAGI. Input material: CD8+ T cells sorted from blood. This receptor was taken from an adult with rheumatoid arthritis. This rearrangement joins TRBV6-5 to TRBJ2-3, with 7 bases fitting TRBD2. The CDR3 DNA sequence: TGTGCCAGCAGTTTGGGGAGGGCAGATACGCAGTATTTT. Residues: CASSLGRADTQYF.